This T cell receptor beta chain stems from a study of cytotoxic CD8 clonotypes in ibrutinib-treated CLL. The repertoire was sequenced with immunoSEQ multiplex PCR; TCRdb's copy has only in-frame clones and lacks some. The sample holds about 200,000 clones, 55% to 85% seen once. Looked up from germline, CDR1 is SGHVS and CDR2 is FNYEAQ. The CDR3 length is 17 residues. V trimming: 5 bases; J trimming: 5 bases; junction bases outside the gene matches: 16. This chain joins TRBV7-6 and TRBJ2-5; TRBD2 matches 8 bases. This TCR came from a human donor with chronic lymphocytic leukemia. Sequenced here: PBMCs, sampled after 24 months of ibrutinib treatment. The DNA of the CDR3 is TGTGCCAGCAGCCCCGGGGTCCTCAGCGGGGGCGGGGAGACCCAGTACTTC. Amino acids: CASSPGVLSGGGETQYF.